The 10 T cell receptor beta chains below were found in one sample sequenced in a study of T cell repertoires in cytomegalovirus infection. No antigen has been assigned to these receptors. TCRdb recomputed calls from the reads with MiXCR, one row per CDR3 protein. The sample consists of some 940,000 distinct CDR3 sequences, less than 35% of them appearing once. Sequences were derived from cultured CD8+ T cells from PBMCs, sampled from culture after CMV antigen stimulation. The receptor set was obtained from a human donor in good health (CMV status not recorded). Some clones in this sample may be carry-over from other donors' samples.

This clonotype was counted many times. CDR3: CASSLTSGGHNEQFF. The CDR3 nucleotides read TGTGCCAGCAGCTTAACTAGCGGGGGACACAATGAGCAGTTCTTC. The chain links TRBV7-3 to TRBJ2-1, with 9 bases aligning to TRBD2. The V and J ends lost 0 bases and 5 bases, in that order; junction bases with no gene match: 2. The germline V gene encodes CDR1 SGHTA and CDR2 FQGTGA. The CDR3 consists of 15 residues.

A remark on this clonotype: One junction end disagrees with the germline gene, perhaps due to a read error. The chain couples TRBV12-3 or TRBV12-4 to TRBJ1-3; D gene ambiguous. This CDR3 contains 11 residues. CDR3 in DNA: TGTGTGGGGAGGGTCGGAAACACCAAATATTTT. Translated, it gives CVGRVGNTKYF.

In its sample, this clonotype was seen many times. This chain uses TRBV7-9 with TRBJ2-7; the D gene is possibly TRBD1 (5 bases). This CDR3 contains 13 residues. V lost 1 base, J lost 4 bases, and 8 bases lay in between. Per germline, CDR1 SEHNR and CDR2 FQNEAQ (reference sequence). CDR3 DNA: TGTGCCAGCAGCTTAGGGGGCAAGTACGAGCAGTACTTC. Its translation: CASSLGGKYEQYF.

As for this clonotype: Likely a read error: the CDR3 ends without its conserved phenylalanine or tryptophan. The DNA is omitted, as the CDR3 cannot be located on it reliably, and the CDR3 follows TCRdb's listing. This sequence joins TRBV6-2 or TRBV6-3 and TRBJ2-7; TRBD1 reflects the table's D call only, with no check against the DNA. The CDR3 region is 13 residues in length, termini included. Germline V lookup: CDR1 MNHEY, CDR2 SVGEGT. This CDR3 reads CASSPLSGQRVLS.

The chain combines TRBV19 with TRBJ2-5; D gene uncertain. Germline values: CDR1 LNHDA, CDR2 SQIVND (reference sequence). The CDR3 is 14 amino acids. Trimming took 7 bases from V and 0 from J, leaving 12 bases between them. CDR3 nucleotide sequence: TGTGCCAGTATTGGTCCAGTCTACCAAGAGACCCAGTACTTC. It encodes CASIGPVYQETQYF.

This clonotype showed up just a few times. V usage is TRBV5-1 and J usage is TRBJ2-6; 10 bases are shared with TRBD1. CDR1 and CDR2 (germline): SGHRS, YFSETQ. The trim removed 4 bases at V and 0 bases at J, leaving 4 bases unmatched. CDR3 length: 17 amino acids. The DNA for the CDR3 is TGCGCCAGCAGCCGGACAGGGGGATCCTCTGGGGCCAACGTCCTGACTTTC. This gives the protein CASSRTGGSSGANVLTF.

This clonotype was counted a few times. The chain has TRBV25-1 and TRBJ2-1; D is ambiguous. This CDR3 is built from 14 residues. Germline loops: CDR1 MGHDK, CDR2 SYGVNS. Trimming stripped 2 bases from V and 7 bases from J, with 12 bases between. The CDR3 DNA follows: TGTGCCAGCAGTGAACTCGGTACCCAAAATGAGCAGTTCTTC. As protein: CASSELGTQNEQFF. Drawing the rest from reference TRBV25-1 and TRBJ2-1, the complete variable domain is EADIYQTPRYLVIGTGKKITLECSQTMGHDKMYWYQQDPGMELHLIHYSYGVNSTEKGDLSSESTVSRIRTEHFPLTLESARPSHTSQYLCASSELGTQNEQFFGPGTRLTVL.

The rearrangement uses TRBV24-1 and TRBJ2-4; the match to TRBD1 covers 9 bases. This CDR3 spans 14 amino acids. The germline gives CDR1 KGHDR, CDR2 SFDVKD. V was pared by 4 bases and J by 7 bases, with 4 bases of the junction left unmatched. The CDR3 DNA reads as TGTGCCACCAGTGAACCTGGACAGGGGAACATTCAGTACTTC. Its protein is CATSEPGQGNIQYF.

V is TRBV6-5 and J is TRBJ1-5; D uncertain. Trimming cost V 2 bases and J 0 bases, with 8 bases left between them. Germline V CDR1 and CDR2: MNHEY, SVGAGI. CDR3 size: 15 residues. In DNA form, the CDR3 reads TGTGCCAGCAGTTACCGTTCGGATAGCAATCAGCCCCAGCATTTT. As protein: CASSYRSDSNQPQHF.

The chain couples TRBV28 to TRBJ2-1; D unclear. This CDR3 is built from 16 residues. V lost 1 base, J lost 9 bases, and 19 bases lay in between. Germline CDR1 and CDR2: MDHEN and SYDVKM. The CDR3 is CASSLYGSTPMGEQFF. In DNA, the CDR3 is TGTGCCAGCAGTTTATATGGCAGCACCCCAATGGGTGAGCAGTTCTTC.